What follows is one TCR beta chain and its context. The data belong to a study of Ad26.COV2.S vaccination and SARS-CoV-2 variants. The treatment denotes: roughly 18 received Ad26.COV2.S at low or high dose, single or two shots; 5 received placebo; per-sample allocation not given. Following the first vaccine or placebo injection, samples were taken on day 63. Produced via immunoSEQ multiplex PCR; TCRdb's table is partial and in-frame only. Seen here are about 370,000 clones, 89% observed once, and the top ten hold around 1.8%. This CDR3 has 14 amino acids. Trimming took 1 base from V and 8 from J, leaving 11 bases between them. In germline, CDR1 is MNHEY, CDR2 SVGEGT.

The chain recombines TRBV6-2 or TRBV6-3 with TRBJ1-4, with D perhaps TRBD1 (5 bases). The source is a person between 18 and 65 years old who received the Ad26.COV2.S COVID-19 vaccine or a placebo. The sequencing here drew on peripheral blood, taken in a trial of Ad26.COV2.S vaccine versus placebo. The CDR3 reads CASSYFGAREKLFF. The DNA of the CDR3 is TGTGCCAGCAGTTACTTCGGGGCTCGGGAAAAACTGTTTTTT.